Listed here are 19 T cell receptor beta chains from one sample, sequenced in a study of beta chain features in type 1 diabetes. The study reverse transcribed the entire isolated RNA, so it sequenced expressed TCRB transcripts. Sequencing was performed with immunoSEQ multiplex PCR; in TCRdb, only in-frame clones are kept and a portion is missing. The top ten clones hold approximately 0.05% of a sample with 200,000 to 250,000 clones, around 68% of them seen once. The sample was naive CD4+ T cells from blood. Every receptor here comes from a young man in good health.

The genes are TRBV25-1 and TRBJ1-1; a weak D match, TRBD1 (5 bases). V shed 6 bases and J shed 1 base, with 15 bases lying between them. The CDR3 is 15 residues long. Germline V gene lookup returns CDR1 MGHDK and CDR2 SYGVNS. The CDR3: CASREVGRGNTEAFF. In nucleotides, the CDR3 is TGTGCCAGCAGGGAGGTGGGGAGGGGGAACACTGAAGCTTTCTTT.

J is TRBJ2-5 and V is TRBV29-1, with D perhaps assigned TRBD1 or TRBD2 (6 bases each). V was pared by 6 bases and J by 5 bases, with 19 bases between. The CDR3 runs 14 residues. Germline loops: CDR1 SQVTM, CDR2 ANQGSEA. The CDR3 coding sequence is TGCAGCGTGGCGAGGGGGGTAGGCGAGGAGACCCAGTACTTC. Translation gives CSVARGVGEETQYF.

The V and J genes are TRBV9 and TRBJ2-1, with D maybe TRBD2 (5 bases). V was pared by 0 bases and J by 13 bases, with 17 bases between. The CDR3 is 14 amino acids. Per the germline V gene, CDR1 is SGDLS and CDR2 is YYNGEE. The CDR3 sequence is CASSVVSSSPAQFF. In nucleotides, the CDR3 is TGTGCCAGCAGCGTAGTCTCCTCTAGCCCTGCACAGTTCTTC.

This clone came up a few times. The chain is built from TRBV9 and TRBJ2-5, with 8 bases aligning to TRBD1. V lost 0 bases and J lost 5; bases outside the gene matches: 9. The CDR3 is made up of 16 amino acids. Germline values: CDR1 SGDLS, CDR2 YYNGEE. The CDR3 DNA reads as TGTGCCAGCAGCGTAGGGAGGACAGGGAGATCGGAGACCCAGTACTTC. It codes for CASSVGRTGRSETQYF.

This clone appeared a few times. The chain recombines TRBV14 with TRBJ2-1, with TRBD2 identical over 10 bases. The J segment lost 2 bases and the V segment lost 0 bases, leaving 4 bases of the junction unmatched. Germline CDR1 SGHDN, CDR2 FVKESK. The CDR3 is 17 amino acids. Here the CDR3 DNA reads TGTGCCAGCAGCCAAGATGCTCTAGCGGGAGCCTACAATGAGCAGTTCTTC. It codes for CASSQDALAGAYNEQFF.

This rearrangement joins TRBV30 to TRBJ2-4; D unclear. Per the germline V gene, CDR1 is GTSNPN and CDR2 is SVGIG (reference sequence). Trimming took 1 base from V and 7 from J, leaving 8 bases between them. CDR3 length: 12 residues. The CDR3 DNA is TGTGCCTGGAGTGGGACCCTGAACATTCAGTACTTC. Amino acids: CAWSGTLNIQYF.

The chain joins TRBV13 to TRBJ2-3; unclear D gene. V was pared by 5 bases and J by 6 bases, with 12 bases between. Germline CDR1 reads PRHDT; CDR2 reads FYEKMQ (reference sequence). CDR3 length equals 13 residues. This CDR3 reads CASSTISRDTQYF. CDR3 sequence (DNA): TGTGCCAGCAGCACCATTAGCAGGGATACGCAGTATTTT.

The chain employs TRBV15 and TRBJ2-7; a possible D gene is TRBD1 (5 bases). V lost 3 bases to trimming and J lost 4 bases, with 10 bases between them. Germline V gene sequence: CDR1 LNHNV, CDR2 YYDKDF (reference sequence). This CDR3 is built from 13 residues. DNA for the CDR3: TGTGCCACCAGCAGGGACACCACTTACGAGCAGTACTTC. It is translated as CATSRDTTYEQYF.

The chain couples TRBV5-6 to TRBJ1-1; the D is unclear. Germline loops: CDR1 SGHDT, CDR2 YYEEEE. The V and J ends lost 0 bases and 2 bases respectively, with 8 bases between them. This CDR3 has 14 amino acids. The CDR3 sequence is CASSLGGFNTEAFF. In DNA, the CDR3 is TGTGCCAGCAGCTTGGGAGGCTTTAACACTGAAGCTTTCTTT.

V gene TRBV7-9 combines with J gene TRBJ1-1, with 8 bases fitting TRBD1. After removal of 6 bases from V and 7 bases from J, the junction contained 4 bases not matched to a gene. The germline gives CDR1 SEHNR, CDR2 FQNEAQ (reference sequence). This CDR3 spans 12 amino acids. The CDR3: CASRPGGFEAFF. The CDR3 nucleotides are TGTGCCAGCAGGCCAGGGGGCTTTGAAGCTTTCTTT.

A few counts support this clone. The chain employs TRBV7-8 and TRBJ2-3; TRBD1 might be the D (5 bases). Germline loops: CDR1 SGHVS, CDR2 FQNEAQ. V was trimmed by 5 bases and J by 4 bases, leaving 13 bases between them. The CDR3 has 14 residues. CDR3 in amino acids: CASSLGAGPDTQYF. CDR3 sequence (DNA): TGTGCCAGCAGCCTAGGGGCAGGGCCAGATACGCAGTATTTT.

The chain uses TRBV7-2 and TRBJ1-3; the D is unclear. Trimming pared 3 bases from V and 4 bases from J, leaving 4 bases between. Germline values: CDR1 SGHTA, CDR2 FQGNSA. This CDR3 comprises 12 residues. CDR3 sequence (DNA): TGTGCCAGCAGCTTGCAGGGAAACACCATATATTTT. Its translation: CASSLQGNTIYF.

This clone has a single count. Other DNA sequences within the sample encode an identical CDR3. This sequence joins TRBV7-2 and TRBJ2-1, with 7 bases that match TRBD1. The V gene end was trimmed by 4 bases and the J gene end by 3 bases; junction bases not matched to a gene: 3. Germline CDR1 reads SGHTA; CDR2 reads FQGNSA. The CDR3 is made up of 14 amino acids. CDR3 amino acids: CASSSGQVYNEQFF. CDR3 DNA: TGTGCCAGCAGCTCCGGACAGGTCTACAATGAGCAGTTCTTC.

On this clone itself: The sample has other DNA sequences that encode this CDR3 too. This chain connects TRBV30 to TRBJ2-6; D is tentatively TRBD1 or TRBD2 (5 bases each). The CDR3 spans 14 residues. Trimming cost V 2 bases and J 4 bases, with 9 bases left between them. Germline lookup yields CDR1 GTSNPN and CDR2 SVGIG (reference sequence). The DNA for the CDR3 is TGTGCCTGGAGTCCCGGGGCAGGGGCCAACGTCCTGACTTTC. It is translated as CAWSPGAGANVLTF.

The chain is built from TRBV7-9 and TRBJ1-4; D gene uncertain. Trimming took 3 bases from V and 8 from J, leaving 16 bases between them. Looked up from germline, CDR1 is SEHNR and CDR2 is FQNEAQ (reference sequence). This CDR3 is 15 amino acids long. CDR3 bases: TGTGCCAGCAGCTTCGGCGAGGGCCCCCGGGAAAAACTGTTTTTT. Encoded protein: CASSFGEGPREKLFF.

The CDR3 sequence: CAINQQRTDEQFF. As DNA, the CDR3 is TGTGCCATCAACCAGCAAAGGACGGATGAGCAGTTCTTC. This sequence joins TRBV10-3 and TRBJ2-1, with D unclear. The CDR3 spans 13 residues. Looked up from germline, CDR1 is ENHRY and CDR2 is SYGVKD. V lost 7 bases, J lost 8 bases, and 15 bases lay in between.

The chain links TRBV30 to TRBJ2-3; D gene unclear. The CDR3 is made up of 12 amino acids. The germline gives CDR1 GTSNPN, CDR2 SVGIG (reference sequence). With 3 bases removed from V and 6 bases from J, the gap between germline ends came to 10 bases. CDR3 region: CAWSLPPDTQYF. CDR3 nucleotides: TGTGCCTGGAGCCTTCCTCCCGATACGCAGTATTTT. The whole variable domain, remainder taken from reference TRBV30 and TRBJ2-3, is SQTIHQWPATLVQPVGSPLSLECTVEGTSNPNLYWYRQAAGRGLQLLFYSVGIGQISSEVPQNLSASRPQDRQFILSSKKLLLSDSGFYLCAWSLPPDTQYFGPGTRLTVL.

In DNA, the CDR3 is TGCAGCGTTGAAGTGGTGGGGCTGCCTTCTGGGGCCAACGTCCTGACTTTC. As protein: CSVEVVGLPSGANVLTF. The chain carries TRBV29-1 and TRBJ2-6, with D tentatively TRBD1 (5 bases). CDR3 size: 17 residues. Trimming removed 1 base from V and 1 base from J, with 14 bases in between. Germline assignment: CDR1 SQVTM and CDR2 ANQGSEA.

This clone appeared a single time. The chain's CDR3 is CASRGTINSGANVLTF. The CDR3 DNA reads as TGTGCCAGCAGAGGGACAATCAACTCTGGGGCCAACGTCCTGACTTTC. V gene TRBV28 combines with J gene TRBJ2-6; D might be TRBD1 (6 bases). Trimming removed 6 bases at V and 0 bases at J, with 12 bases between. CDR1 is MDHEN and CDR2 is SYDVKM in the germline V gene. The CDR3 is 16 residues long.